This T cell receptor beta chain was recorded in a study of cytomegalovirus exposure and HLA in healthy donors. Study summary: About 80 million unique TCRs from HLA-typed donors were held in an early data release.

The PCR was carried out with 60 Vbeta primers and 13 Jbeta primers. Using immunoSEQ multiplex PCR, the repertoire was profiled, and TCRdb retains in-frame clones only, with some absent. The repertoire includes about 150,000 clones, roughly 9.7% of them detected once, and 1.5% to 2% sits in the top ten. The junction had 4 bases not matched to a gene; V was cut back by 5 bases and J by 1 base. This CDR3 comprises 15 residues. CDR1 is SEHNR, CDR2 FQNEAQ, per germline (reference sequence). Sequenced: PBMCs. The V gene is TRBV7-9, the J gene TRBJ2-7, with 11 bases identical to TRBD2. The TCR originated in a man aged 50 or older in good health and CMV-seronegative. The CDR3 here is CASSLPSGGSYEQYF. The CDR3 nucleotides read TGTGCCAGCAGCCTACCTAGCGGGGGGTCCTACGAGCAGTACTTC. Full variable domain (rest looked up from reference TRBV7-9 and TRBJ2-7): DTGVSQNPRHKITKRGQNVTFRCDPISEHNRLYWYRQTLGQGPEFLTYFQNEAQLEKSRLLSDRFSAERPKGSFSTLEIQRTEQGDSAMYLCASSLPSGGSYEQYFGPGTRLTVT.